The present T cell receptor beta chain was sequenced within a study of T cell responses to AZD1222 COVID-19 vaccine. Germline values: CDR1 MDHEN, CDR2 SYDVKM. The CDR3 has 14 amino acids. V gave up 2 bases and J gave up 9 bases; unmatched junction bases: 7. Here immunoSEQ multiplex PCR was the method, and the copy in TCRdb shows in-frame clones only, minus some. The data hold over 55,000 clones, with over 65% observed a single time. J is TRBJ1-5 and V is TRBV28; TRBD1 matches at 7 bases. Source: peripheral blood, taken 28 days after the second AZD1222 dose. The origin of this receptor is an adult who received the AZD1222 COVID-19 vaccine. CDR3 region: CASSLGDSRRPQHF. The CDR3 nucleotides read TGTGCCAGCAGTTTAGGGGACAGCAGGAGGCCCCAGCATTTT.